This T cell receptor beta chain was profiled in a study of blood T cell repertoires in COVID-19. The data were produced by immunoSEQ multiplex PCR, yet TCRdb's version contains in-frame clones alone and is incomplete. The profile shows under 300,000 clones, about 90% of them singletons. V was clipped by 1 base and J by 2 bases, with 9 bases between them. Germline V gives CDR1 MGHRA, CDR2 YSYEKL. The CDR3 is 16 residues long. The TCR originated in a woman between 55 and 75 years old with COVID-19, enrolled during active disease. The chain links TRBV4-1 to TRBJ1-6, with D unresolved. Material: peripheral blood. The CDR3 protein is CASSQVDSTYNSPLHF. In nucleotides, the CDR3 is TGCGCCAGCAGCCAAGTTGATTCTACCTATAATTCACCCCTCCACTTT.